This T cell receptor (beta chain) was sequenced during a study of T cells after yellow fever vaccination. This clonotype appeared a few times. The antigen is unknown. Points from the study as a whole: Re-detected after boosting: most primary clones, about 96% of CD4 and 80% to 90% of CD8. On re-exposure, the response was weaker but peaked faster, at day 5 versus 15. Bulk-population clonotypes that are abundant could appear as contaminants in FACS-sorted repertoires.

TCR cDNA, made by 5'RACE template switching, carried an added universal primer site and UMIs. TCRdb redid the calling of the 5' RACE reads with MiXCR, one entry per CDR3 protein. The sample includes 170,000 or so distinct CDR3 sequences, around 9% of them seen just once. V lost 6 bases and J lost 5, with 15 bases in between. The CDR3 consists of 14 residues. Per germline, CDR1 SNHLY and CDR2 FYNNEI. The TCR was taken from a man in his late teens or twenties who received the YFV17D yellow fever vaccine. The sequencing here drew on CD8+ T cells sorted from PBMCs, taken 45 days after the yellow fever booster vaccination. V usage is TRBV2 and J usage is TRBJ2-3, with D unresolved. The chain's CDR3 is CASRMTQPQDTQYF. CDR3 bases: TGTGCCAGCAGGATGACCCAGCCCCAAGATACGCAGTATTTT.